This TCR beta chain comes out of a study of cytomegalovirus exposure and HLA in healthy donors (dated by TCRdb to about 2017). Looking at the study overall: In an earlier analysis of some 550 of the donors, less than 350 Gb of sequence data and 100 million or so unique TCR beta sequences from about 179 million T cells were reported. Roughly 310 gigabases of sequencing data and approximately 85 million unique TCR sequences were included in an early release covering about 600 HLA-typed donors. The genetic ancestry cluster associated with self-reported Caucasian donors included about four fifths of the 398 genotyped donors. The study was designed to test whether signatures of past pathogen exposure could be identified by cataloging public T cell receptors. The study used immunosequencing to profile the T cell repertoires of several hundred subjects and linked those repertoires to cytomegalovirus serostatus. Along with the roughly 670-subject first cohort, a separate validation cohort of more than 90 different subjects was used. The study combined high-throughput TCR immunosequencing, statistical association of individual TCRs with disease status, and machine learning to predict cytomegalovirus infection status. A later analysis re-analyzed previously published TCR beta repertoires from roughly 630 donors and added high-resolution HLA genotyping to study TCR occurrence patterns. The later analysis used no new phenotypic data to find candidate immune exposures, relying instead on TCR beta sequences and their occurrence across donors. An earlier analysis of more than 450 of the donors used high-throughput TCR beta sequencing to judge whether each TCR beta V gene segment behaved as functional or pseudogenic. Donor age, sex, ethnicity and CMV serostatus were compiled together with the repertoire data. Genome-wide SNP genotypes for about three fifths of the roughly 670 donors were used in a later genetic analysis, which treated that subset as a discovery cohort. Every discovery cohort repertoire had been produced on one sequencing platform. Both class I and class II loci were covered by HLA typing, at four-digit resolution. The number of donors typed differed by locus, with roughly 629-640 for A, B, C, DRB1 and DQB1, 522 for DQA1, over 600 for DPA1, and under 490 for DPB1. Four or five DR-DQ haplotypes were handled as single units for association and clustering because linkage in the cohort was strong. On average, around 230,000 unique TCR beta nucleotide sequences were sequenced per donor among about 400 genotyped donors of the cohort, with about 19% of those sequences being non-productive.

From the germline V gene, CDR1 is MNHEY and CDR2 is SVGAGI. The CDR3, cysteine through phenylalanine, is 13 amino acids long. The read is trimmed to its CDR3 DNA, 39 bases read in frame from base 1. The V end gives up 7 bases and the J end 7 bases, leaving 6 bases in the junction not matched to a gene. The cohort comprised 670 or so healthy bone marrow donors. At the time of sampling, every cohort member was nominally healthy, though immune exposures that went unrecorded were likely present. The donor was CMV seronegative and belonged to the group of 352 seronegative cohort members. A peripheral blood sample was provided by each donor, and peripheral blood mononuclear cells were used for TCR beta sequencing. Genomic DNA extraction from the blood cell samples was performed with the Qiagen DNeasy Blood Extraction Kit. Broader findings and caveats from the paper: Several of the top co-occurrence clusters appeared to be linked to parvovirus B19, influenza, CMV and Epstein-Barr virus, according to a later analysis. Broadly in line with IMGT annotations, most TCR beta V segments showed up in productive rearrangements about 87% or about 30% of the time in an earlier analysis of 587 of the donors. In both the original and validation cohorts, the classifier was reported to diagnose cytomegalovirus status with high specificity and sensitivity. Strong co-occurrence of HLA alleles, especially DR and DQ, made assigning TCR associations to individual alleles difficult. The study listed 150 to 200 TCR beta chains as associated with cytomegalovirus. Sequencing depth was assumed to be roughly uniform across donors in the presence/absence analyses, though that assumption may not hold. In a later analysis, HLA-associated TCR beta chains were found to be more clonally expanded and to have lower generation probabilities than equally common non-associated chains. The earlier analysis of approximately 540 of the donors excluded around 17 rarely observed V segments, including chromosome 9 orphons, because counts were too low. A later analysis associated 17,000 or so TCR beta sequences with specific HLA alleles at a false discovery rate of 0.05. Immune exposure information for the cohort was limited to CMV serostatus. Some IMGT-functional V segments, including TRBV6-2 and TRBV6-3, could not be distinguished by the 87-base-pair reads and were therefore excluded. Because HLA typing was unavailable for some donors at each locus, only the typed subset was used in association tests. The sequencing pipeline was judged likely to have produced a cluster of highly shared sequence variants as a technical artifact. The authors suggested that the approach could potentially be generalized to other disease states and immunological phenotypes. According to a later analysis, most CMV-associated TCR beta chains appeared to be HLA-restricted, and the HLA associations seemed to be driven largely by CMV exposure. Compared with the roughly 670-donor mean, donors in an Asian-associated ancestry cluster had fewer N-insertions in productive TCRs, according to a later genetic analysis. While some public TCRs were present in many individuals, most TCR sequences turned up only very rarely across donors. A further reported finding was that TCR beta sequences accurately predicted the HLA-A and HLA-B alleles for most subjects in the first cohort. A later genetic analysis associated a missense DCLRE1C variant with V-gene and J-gene trimming of TCR beta chains, and an independent cohort replicated the association. In a later analysis, TCR association rates were found to vary across HLA loci, with the most associated TCRs seen for DRB1 alleles and the fewest for HLA-C alleles. This cohort had only TCR beta chains sequenced, and the lack of alpha or paired-chain data limited which features could be detected. Three of the identified cytomegalovirus-associated TCR beta chains were confirmed in vitro to be specific for cytomegalovirus antigens. Correlated functional status among segregating V segments might be attributable to linkage disequilibrium, but an unknown experimental factor could not be ruled out.

Receptors were amplified or captured by the immunoSEQ multiplex PCR assay. A mixture of 60 forward primers for TCR Vbeta segments and 13 reverse primers for TCR Jbeta segments was used in the multiplex PCR. The CDR3 region of rearranged TCR beta genes was amplified from genomic DNA by a multiplex PCR assay. The amplified TCR beta libraries were sequenced on the Illumina HiSeq System as 87-base-pair reads. In the source study's methods: In a later analysis, some 80 million unique TCR beta chains were counted across the approximately 640 repertoires, and roughly 10 million of these chains were shared by at least two donors. Raw reads were error-corrected and collapsed into unique sequences by a nearest-neighbor algorithm in which closely related sequences were merged to remove PCR and sequencing errors. Alignment of CDR3 sequences to IMGT reference sequences was used to assign V, D and J gene segments. For a sequence to be retained, a match of at least six nucleotides was required to both a V gene segment and a J gene segment. A rearrangement counted as productive if the CDR3 had no stop codons and remained in frame with V and J, and every other rearrangement counted as non-productive. CDR3 was defined according to IMGT convention as the region running from the second conserved V-encoded cysteine to the conserved J-encoded phenylalanine. The earlier analysis of fewer than 700 of the donors excluded sequences that lacked an unambiguous match to a single V gene segment. In an earlier analysis of 587 of the donors, a V segment was called functional when productive rearrangements were above 56.7%, and segregating when the standard deviation between donors exceeded 5%. To diagnose cytomegalovirus status from the catalog of TCR beta chain sequences, a statistical classification framework was built. In a later analysis, V and J genes were assigned by comparing TCR nucleotide sequences against IMGT/GENE-DB human TR gene sequences. The TCRdist pipeline was used in a later analysis to assign CDR3 sequences and most-parsimonious VDJ recombination scenarios. In a later analysis, each TCR beta chain was defined by its CDR3 amino acid sequence together with its V-gene family, and reads without a unique V-gene family were excluded. In a later analysis, several hundred highly shared, low-generation-probability nucleotide sequences were removed to address suspected cross-contamination and a sequencing artifact. A later analysis calculated a clonal expansion index for each public chain from normalized within-repertoire ranks of inferred template counts. Generation probabilities in a later analysis came from a VDJ recombination model fitted to out-of-frame rearrangements, and those results were checked against IGoR. Hypergeometric tests were used in a later analysis to score TCR-TCR, TCR-HLA and TCR-CMV co-occurrence, with a repertoire-size bias correction applied to the TCR pairs. False discovery rates were estimated in a later analysis by permuting HLA or CMV assignments 20 times. In a later analysis, co-occurring TCRs were grouped using DBSCAN, with TCRdist sequence similarity added in when clustering inside HLA-allele-positive subsets. Co-occurrence clustering excluded repertoires with fewer than 30,000 or more than 120,000 public chains, plus five with anomalous nucleotide sharing. TCRdb retrieved this table from immuneACCESS and kept in-frame rearrangements only. Not all clones are present; in checked studies, unresolved V genes account for under half, and no reason is known for the remainder. V, J and clone size are taken as reported in that table, and D and trimming were inferred from the DNA itself. This sample lists over 75,000 clones; almost 80% were detected once. 4.5% to 7% of the sample is in the top ten clones.

For this clone: Its cognate antigen has yet to be identified. The record has no base qualities; no much larger clone is one base away.

Sequences were obtained from PBMCs. The sequence is built from TRBV6-5 and TRBJ1-2; 10 bases in the junction line up with TRBD1. This TCR derives from a female donor in good health and CMV-seronegative. CDR3 loop: CASTEDRGVGYTF. The DNA sequence is as follows: TGTGCCAGCACTGAGGACAGGGGGGTTGGCTACACCTTC.